The 28 T cell receptor beta chains below come from one sample, sequenced in a study of a mutant IDH1 vaccine in newly diagnosed glioma. Using immunoSEQ multiplex PCR, the repertoire was profiled, and TCRdb retains in-frame clones only, with some absent. The sample lists around 50,000 clones, about 88% occurring once. Antigen specificity for these receptors is unknown. This sample's time point: week 47, end of study. The investigators gave 300 ug of mutant IDH1 20-mer peptide in each vaccine dose, together with topical imiquimod. Sample: PBMCs, taken from a glioma patient whose treatment included an IDH1 peptide vaccine. The receptor set was obtained from a woman aged 25-40 years with glioma. Some clones in this sample may be carry-over from other donors' samples.

By sample share, this clone is medium-sized. The chain carries TRBV4-1 and TRBJ1-2; no reliable D call. Trimming removed 1 base from V and 5 bases from J, with 11 bases in between. CDR3 length: 14 amino acids. Germline CDR1 and CDR2: MGHRA and YSYEKL. DNA for the CDR3: TGCGCCAGCAGCCAAGCGTTAGGACCATATGGCTACACCTTC. Encoded protein: CASSQALGPYGYTF.

The chain couples TRBV5-1 to TRBJ2-1; D not resolved. Germline CDR1 and CDR2: SGHRS and YFSETQ. Trimming stripped 4 bases from V and 8 bases from J, with 22 bases between. This CDR3 has 16 residues. The CDR3 bases are TGCGCCAGCAGCCCGACTCGGGCTCCCTCAGGCCATGAGCAGTTCTTC. Amino acid sequence: CASSPTRAPSGHEQFF.

A single count supports this clone. This chain links TRBV27 with TRBJ2-5; possible D gene TRBD2, 6 bases. The V end lost 3 bases, the J end lost 2 bases, and 7 bases lay between the germline ends. From germline, CDR1 is MNHEY and CDR2 SMNVEV (reference sequence). The CDR3 has 13 residues. The CDR3 loop reads CASSLGRQETQYF. The CDR3 DNA is TGTGCCAGCAGTTTGGGGAGGCAAGAGACCCAGTACTTC.

The V call is TRBV28, the J call TRBJ1-4, with unresolved D. V was pared by 6 bases and J by 5 bases, with 4 bases between. Germline CDR1 MDHEN, CDR2 SYDVKM. The CDR3 extends over 11 amino acids. The CDR3 reads CASSLNEKLFF. The CDR3 coding sequence is TGTGCCAGCAGCCTGAATGAAAAACTGTTTTTT.

This sequence joins TRBV5-5 and TRBJ2-7; 10 bases agree with TRBD2. The CDR3 is made up of 14 amino acids. J gave up 2 bases and V 4 bases, and 3 bases lay outside the gene matches. Germline V CDR1 and CDR2: SGHKS, YYEKEE (reference sequence). The CDR3 DNA sequence: TGTGCCAGCAGCATAGCGGGAGGTACCTACGAGCAGTACTTC. Protein sequence: CASSIAGGTYEQYF.

The chain combines TRBV7-6 with TRBJ2-3; D is unclear. This CDR3 comprises 16 residues. Germline V gene lookup returns CDR1 SGHVS and CDR2 FNYEAQ. Trimming removed 1 base from V and 0 bases from J, with 11 bases in between. In DNA form, the CDR3 reads TGTGCCAGCAGCTTAGTTCAGGAAACTAGCACAGATACGCAGTATTTT. This codes for CASSLVQETSTDTQYF.

The chain is built from TRBV5-6 and TRBJ2-7; a weak D match, TRBD2 (9 bases). CDR1 and CDR2 (germline): SGHDT, YYEEEE. This CDR3 region has 17 residues. Trimming removed 6 bases from V and 4 bases from J, with 26 bases in between. The CDR3 region has the DNA TGTGCCAGCACCCATGCTGCCAGCGGGAGGACAGGGTACGAGCAGTACTTC. This codes for CASTHAASGRTGYEQYF.

The rearrangement uses TRBV11-2 and TRBJ2-7; D tentatively fits TRBD1 or TRBD2 (5 bases each). The V gene lost 4 bases and the J gene lost 9 bases, with 22 bases spanning the gap. This CDR3 comprises 15 residues. CDR1 and CDR2 from the germline V gene are SGHAT and FQNNGV. The CDR3 DNA is TGTGCCAGCAGCTCAGCCTTCACAGGTCCCCGGGGGCAGTACTTC. It is translated as CASSSAFTGPRGQYF.

V gene TRBV27 combines with J gene TRBJ1-1; D is ambiguous. CDR3 length equals 15 residues. The germline V gene encodes CDR1 MNHEY and CDR2 SMNVEV (reference sequence). V was trimmed by 0 bases and J by 1 base, leaving 9 bases between them. CDR3 nucleotide sequence: TGTGCCAGCAGTTTATCACATCGAGGGAACACTGAAGCTTTCTTT. It yields the protein CASSLSHRGNTEAFF.

This chain connects TRBV10-3 to TRBJ2-7; a possible D gene is TRBD2 (5 bases). V was cut by 6 bases and J by 5 bases, with 11 bases left in between. Germline V gene data show CDR1 as ENHRY and CDR2 as SYGVKD. The CDR3 runs to 12 residues. The CDR3 nucleotides read TGTGCCATCAGGGTGCAGGAGGACGAGCAGTACTTC. Translating gives CAIRVQEDEQYF.

The chain links TRBV19 to TRBJ2-7, with TRBD1 matching over 8 bases. The V gene's germline CDR1 is LNHDA and CDR2 SQIVND (reference sequence). The CDR3 contains 14 residues. Losses at the gene ends were 4 bases for V and 2 bases for J; bases not matched to a gene: 4. This CDR3 reads CASSTSTGAYEQYF. CDR3 DNA sequence: TGTGCCAGTAGTACCTCGACAGGGGCCTACGAGCAGTACTTC.

CDR3 amino acids: CASRPPGTGPGNTIYF. The CDR3 DNA sequence: TGTGCCAGTAGACCCCCTGGGACAGGGCCTGGAAACACCATATATTTT. The chain is built from TRBV19 and TRBJ1-3; TRBD1 agrees at 9 bases. This CDR3 spans 16 amino acids. The ends lost 6 bases at V and 2 bases at J; junction bases unmatched: 8. Germline CDR1 and CDR2: LNHDA and SQIVND (reference sequence).

The chain links TRBV5-4 to TRBJ1-1; 9 positions agree with TRBD1. CDR3 length: 16 residues. V shed 4 bases and J 3 bases; nucleotides not matched to a gene: 10. CDR1 is SGHNT and CDR2 is YYREEE in the germline V gene (reference sequence). CDR3 coding DNA: TGTGCCAGCAGCAGGCCCCCGGGACAGGGAGACACTGAAGCTTTCTTT. It yields the protein CASSRPPGQGDTEAFF.

This clone has only one observation. This chain connects TRBV18 to TRBJ1-5, with D perhaps matching TRBD1 (5 bases). Trimming removed 3 bases at V and 7 bases at J, with 16 bases between. The CDR3 extends over 15 amino acids. From germline, CDR1 is KGHSH and CDR2 LQKENI. As DNA, the CDR3 is TGTGCCAGCTCACCGGGGGAGGGAACTGGGCAGCCCCAGCATTTT. Its translation: CASSPGEGTGQPQHF.

This chain joins TRBV5-1 and TRBJ1-2; the D is unclear. Trimming shortened V by 2 bases and J by 4 bases, and 9 bases separated the two germline ends. Germline V gives CDR1 SGHRS, CDR2 YFSETQ. CDR3 size: 13 residues. The CDR3 nucleotides read TGCGCCAGCAGCTTCGGAGACTCCTATGGCTACACCTTC. Translation gives CASSFGDSYGYTF.

The V gene is TRBV9, the J gene TRBJ2-2; 9 positions match TRBD1. The CDR3 is 15 amino acids. With 2 bases clipped from V and 6 bases from J, the junction kept 5 bases outside the gene matches. CDR1 and CDR2 (germline): SGDLS, YYNGEE. CDR3 residues: CASSVGTGTSGELFF. The DNA for the CDR3 is TGTGCCAGCAGCGTCGGGACAGGGACGTCCGGGGAGCTGTTTTTT.

This clone was detected only a few times. The CDR3, as DNA: TGCGCCAGCAGCTTCGGCCCCGCAGATCAGCCCCAGCATTTT. This sequence encodes CASSFGPADQPQHF. The rearrangement uses TRBV5-1 and TRBJ1-5; D is undetermined. The V gene lost 2 bases and the J gene lost 5 bases, with 11 bases spanning the gap. The CDR3 consists of 14 residues. The germline V gene encodes CDR1 SGHRS and CDR2 YFSETQ.

The chain joins TRBV28 to TRBJ1-1; 11 nucleotides line up with TRBD1. Germline-derived CDR1 and CDR2 are MDHEN and SYDVKM. CDR3 length: 20 residues. V was clipped by 5 bases and J by 5 bases; unmatched bases: 22. CDR3 residues: CASSTYIRTGGGSRGTEAFF. DNA of the CDR3: TGTGCCAGCAGTACTTACATAAGGACAGGGGGCGGGTCGCGTGGAACTGAAGCTTTCTTT.

The chain links TRBV2 to TRBJ1-5, with 7 bases identical to TRBD1. CDR3 length: 14 amino acids. Germline CDR1 is SNHLY and CDR2 is FYNNEI. Trimming cost V 6 bases and J 11 bases; bases outside gene matches: 13. The CDR3 sequence is CASSTPGQVTTQHF. The CDR3 DNA is TGTGCCAGCAGCACGCCAGGACAGGTGACTACCCAGCATTTT.

This clone was counted once. The chain uses TRBV6-5 and TRBJ1-1; D not certain. This CDR3 has 15 residues. In germline, CDR1 is MNHEY, CDR2 SVGAGI. V shed 6 bases and J shed 3 bases, with 17 bases lying between them. The CDR3 DNA is TGTGCCAGCAGAACACCCCTTGGGAGGCACACTGAAGCTTTCTTT. It translates to CASRTPLGRHTEAFF.

Only one count was recorded for this clone. The rearrangement links TRBV5-1 to TRBJ1-1, with 12 positions matching TRBD1. The junction had 10 bases not matched to a gene; V was cut back by 6 bases and J by 10 bases. The germline V gene has CDR1 SGHRS and CDR2 YFSETQ. This CDR3 comprises 14 residues. The CDR3 region is CASNSGTGGEIAFF. CDR3 nucleotides: TGCGCCAGCAATTCCGGGACAGGGGGCGAAATAGCTTTCTTT.

J is TRBJ2-7 and V is TRBV5-1, with D possibly being TRBD2 (6 bases). Trimming pared 5 bases from V and 5 bases from J, leaving 17 bases between. The germline CDR1 and CDR2 sequences are SGHRS and YFSETQ. This CDR3 comprises 14 residues. CDR3 bases: TGCGCCAGCAGGGCCCGAGGAGGGAACGACGAGCAGTACTTC. Protein: CASRARGGNDEQYF.

This rearrangement joins TRBV30 to TRBJ2-7; D possibly uses TRBD1 or TRBD2 (5 bases each). Germline V gene sequence: CDR1 GTSNPN, CDR2 SVGIG (reference sequence). The CDR3 has 15 amino acids. Between the trimmed V and J ends, which lost 5 bases and 3 bases, there was a span of 20 bases. The CDR3 bases are TGTGCCTGGCCCCCTGGGGGAGCCGGGGACTACGAGCAGTACTTC. Translation gives CAWPPGGAGDYEQYF.

The chain carries TRBV7-2 and TRBJ1-1, with D hard to call. CDR1 is SGHTA and CDR2 is FQGNSA in the germline V gene. Trimming stripped 2 bases from V and 3 bases from J, with 7 bases between. The CDR3 is 13 residues long. As DNA, the CDR3 is TGTGCCAGCAGCTTATTTGGCGACACTGAAGCTTTCTTT. Protein product: CASSLFGDTEAFF. Looking up the rest from reference TRBV7-2 and TRBJ1-1 gives the full variable domain: GAGVSQSPSNKVTEKGKDVELRCDPISGHTALYWYRQSLGQGLEFLIYFQGNSAPDKSGLPSDRFSAERTGGSVSTLTIQRTQQEDSAVYLCASSLFGDTEAFFGQGTRLTVV.

The rearrangement joins TRBV7-8 to TRBJ1-1; D is unclear. Germline CDR1 is SGHVS and CDR2 is FQNEAQ. Between the trimmed V and J ends, which lost 3 bases and 8 bases, there was a span of 10 bases. The CDR3 is made up of 12 amino acids. The CDR3 loop is CASSFSLGEAFF. The CDR3 nucleotides are TGTGCCAGCAGCTTCTCGCTGGGGGAAGCTTTCTTT.

The CDR3 here is CARTRDKREYSGELFF. The CDR3, as DNA: TGCGCCAGAACTCGGGACAAGCGGGAGTACTCCGGGGAGCTGTTTTTT. The chain combines TRBV5-1 with TRBJ2-2, with 8 bases aligning to TRBD2. Trimming took 8 bases from V and 6 from J; bases not matched to a gene: 15. The CDR3 runs to 16 residues. Germline V gene lookup returns CDR1 SGHRS and CDR2 YFSETQ.

The chain links TRBV29-1 to TRBJ2-1, with TRBD2 as a possible D gene (6 bases). V was pared by 0 bases and J by 4 bases, with 16 bases between. The CDR3 is 16 residues long. CDR1 and CDR2 (germline): SQVTM, ANQGSEA. This chain's CDR3 is CSVEELASAMYNEQFF. The CDR3 bases are TGCAGCGTTGAAGAACTTGCTAGCGCCATGTACAATGAGCAGTTCTTC.

The chain is built from TRBV6-1 and TRBJ1-5; D may be TRBD1 (5 bases). The CDR3 runs to 13 residues. V dropped 3 bases and J dropped 11 bases, with 14 bases sitting between them. Germline V gene lookup returns CDR1 MNHNS and CDR2 SASEGT. The DNA of the CDR3 is TGTGCCAGCAGTGAGGGGCAGGGAATAGCCCAGCATTTT. Its protein product is CASSEGQGIAQHF.